The 26 T cell receptor beta chains listed next were all sequenced from one sample in a study of blood T cell repertoires in COVID-19. Produced via immunoSEQ multiplex PCR; TCRdb's table is partial and in-frame only. This sample yields tens of thousands of clones, of which 75% to 85% are seen a single time; less than 20% belongs to the top ten. The sample consisted of peripheral blood. The origin of the receptors is a woman of 80 years or more with acute or convalescent COVID-19.

The rearrangement joins TRBV12-2 to TRBJ2-2; the D call in the table, TRBD2, was not verified against the DNA. TRBV12-2 is labeled a pseudogene. The CDR3 covers 19 residues. The chain's CDR3 is CASRFPQASDRTPTGELFF. Here the CDR3 DNA reads TGTGCAAGTCGTTTCCCGCAGGCCTCGGACCGGACTCCCACCGGGGAGCTGTTTTTT.

V and J are TRBV19 and TRBJ1-2; maybe TRBD1 (6 bases). V lost 6 bases and J 2 bases, leaving 10 bases between the germline ends. The CDR3 loop spans 13 amino acids. CDR1 is LNHDA, CDR2 SQIVND, per germline (reference sequence). CDR3 DNA: TGTGCCAGTAGACCTACAGGGAACTATGGCTACACCTTC. Its protein product is CASRPTGNYGYTF.

The chain links TRBV6-4 to TRBJ2-2; the D gene is possibly TRBD1 (6 bases). Germline values: CDR1 MRHNA, CDR2 SNTAGT. Trimming shortened V by 4 bases and J by 1 base, and 10 bases separated the two germline ends. The CDR3 totals 15 residues. CDR3: CASSAGRGNTGELFF. The CDR3 DNA follows: TGTGCCAGCAGTGCTGGCAGGGGGAACACCGGGGAGCTGTTTTTT.

This chain uses TRBV6-4 with TRBJ2-2, with 10 bases identical to TRBD2. Germline V gene data show CDR1 as MRHNA and CDR2 as SNTAGT. The trim removed 2 bases at V and 5 bases at J, leaving 5 bases unmatched. The length of the CDR3 is 16 residues. The chain's CDR3 is CASSDPSGGKTGELFF. The CDR3 nucleotides are TGTGCCAGCAGTGACCCTAGCGGGGGAAAAACCGGGGAGCTGTTTTTT.

This chain joins TRBV5-1 and TRBJ2-3; the D gene is possibly TRBD2 (5 bases). V was trimmed by 0 bases and J by 0 bases, leaving 11 bases between them. This CDR3 comprises 16 residues. Germline CDR1 reads SGHRS; CDR2 reads YFSETQ. CDR3 residues: CASSLAGGPSTDTQYF. The CDR3, as DNA: TGCGCCAGCAGCTTGGCTGGCGGGCCTAGCACAGATACGCAGTATTTT.

The V call is TRBV2, the J call TRBJ2-5, with 8 bases identical to TRBD1. V trimming: 2 bases; J trimming: 1 base; junction bases outside the gene matches: 6. This CDR3 spans 16 amino acids. The germline V gene encodes CDR1 SNHLY and CDR2 FYNNEI. The CDR3 DNA is TGTGCCAGCAGTGAACTCACAGGGGGAGGCCAAGAGACCCAGTACTTC. Its protein product is CASSELTGGGQETQYF.

This rearrangement joins TRBV2 to TRBJ2-2; tentative D call: TRBD2 (5 bases). This CDR3 has 16 residues. Germline-derived CDR1 and CDR2 are SNHLY and FYNNEI. V lost 1 base to trimming and J lost 6 bases, with 15 bases between them. The CDR3: CASSEGAAVRAGELFF. CDR3 bases: TGTGCCAGCAGTGAAGGGGCAGCGGTGAGGGCCGGGGAGCTGTTTTTT.

CDR3 loop: CASSQATVGYYGYTF. The CDR3 nucleotides read TGCGCCAGCAGCCAAGCAACAGTGGGTTATTATGGCTACACCTTC. This chain uses TRBV4-1 with TRBJ1-2; D is uncertain. V shed 1 base and J shed 5 bases, with 14 bases lying between them. Germline V gene data show CDR1 as MGHRA and CDR2 as YSYEKL. This CDR3 is 15 amino acids long.

The chain couples TRBV28 to TRBJ2-2; maybe TRBD2 (5 bases). CDR3 size: 21 residues. Germline CDR1 is MDHEN and CDR2 is SYDVKM. V lost 7 bases and J 7 bases, leaving 37 bases between the germline ends. The CDR3 DNA sequence: TGTGCCAGCATGACTACCGGCGAGATCATAGAACCCGGTATTTTAGACGGGGAGCTGTTTTTT. Encoded protein: CASMTTGEIIEPGILDGELFF.

The chain has TRBV19 and TRBJ1-1; 8 bases align to TRBD1. The J segment lost 11 bases and the V segment lost 5 bases, leaving 13 bases of the junction unmatched. In germline, CDR1 is LNHDA, CDR2 SQIVND (reference sequence). The CDR3 is 14 residues long. In DNA, the CDR3 is TGTGCCAGTAGTTCCCTGGACAGGGACGGTCGGGCTTTCTTT. This translates into CASSSLDRDGRAFF.

This clone turned up a few times. This sequence joins TRBV28 and TRBJ1-1; D might be TRBD1 (5 bases). The CDR3 sequence is 13 residues long. Germline loops: CDR1 MDHEN, CDR2 SYDVKM. V was cut by 6 bases and J by 11 bases, with 19 bases left in between. The CDR3 DNA reads as TGTGCCAGCAGGTTACTGAACCCGGGGGAGGCTTTCTTT. The encoded protein is CASRLLNPGEAFF.

The chain has TRBV7-9 and TRBJ2-7; 10 bases agree with TRBD2. The CDR3 is 15 amino acids. Germline CDR1 is SEHNR and CDR2 is FQNEAQ (reference sequence). The V gene end was trimmed by 6 bases and the J gene end by 3 bases; junction bases not matched to a gene: 8. The CDR3 here is CASSATSGFHYEQYF. For the CDR3, the DNA is TGTGCCAGCAGTGCGACTAGCGGGTTCCACTACGAGCAGTACTTC.

CDR3 amino acids: CAWIEGAPNYGYTF. The CDR3 nucleotides read TGTGCCTGGATAGAGGGCGCCCCAAACTATGGCTACACCTTC. This chain joins TRBV30 and TRBJ1-2; D is uncertain. Trimming pared 4 bases from V and 2 bases from J, leaving 14 bases between. CDR3 size: 14 residues. Germline V gene sequence: CDR1 GTSNPN, CDR2 SVGIG (reference sequence). The entire variable domain, with the rest obtained from reference TRBV30 and TRBJ1-2, is as follows: SQTIHQWPATLVQPVGSPLSLECTVEGTSNPNLYWYRQAAGRGLQLLFYSVGIGQISSEVPQNLSASRPQDRQFILSSKKLLLSDSGFYLCAWIEGAPNYGYTFGSGTRLTVV.

This chain's CDR3 is CASSIGQGNTGELFF. The CDR3 region has the DNA TGCGCCAGCAGCATCGGACAGGGCAACACCGGGGAGCTGTTTTTT. This chain uses TRBV5-1 with TRBJ2-2, with 8 bases fitting TRBD1. The CDR3 has 15 amino acids. Germline CDR1 reads SGHRS; CDR2 reads YFSETQ. V lost 4 bases and J lost 2; bases outside the gene matches: 4.

The V gene is TRBV5-8, the J gene TRBJ2-7; 10 bases fit TRBD1. The CDR3 totals 14 residues. The germline CDR1 and CDR2 sequences are SGHTS and YDEGEE. J lost 6 bases, V lost 3 bases, and 6 bases had no gene match. CDR3 in amino acids: CASSSRTGGSEQYF. CDR3 nucleotides: TGTGCCAGCAGCTCGAGGACAGGGGGATCCGAGCAGTACTTC.

About this clone itself: The conserved final phenylalanine or tryptophan is absent from the CDR3, which likely points to a read error. The DNA is left out, because the CDR3 cannot be placed on it with certainty; the CDR3 is given as TCRdb lists it. The gene calls are TRBV21-1 and TRBJ2-7; the table's D call, TRBD1, was not checked against the DNA. TRBV21-1 constitutes a pseudogene. The CDR3 is made up of 9 amino acids, end residues included. The CDR3: CASSGTGAD.

This clone was observed a handful of times. This rearrangement joins TRBV3-1 (or the pseudogene TRBV3-2) to TRBJ1-4; no definite D call. CDR1 and CDR2 (germline): LGHDT, YNNKEL (reference sequence). This CDR3 comprises 16 residues. Trimming left V 1 base short and J 0 bases short, with 9 bases between. The CDR3 loop reads CASSQAHGATNEKLFF. For the CDR3, the DNA is TGTGCCAGCAGCCAAGCTCACGGGGCAACTAATGAAAAACTGTTTTTT.

The V call is TRBV10-2, the J call TRBJ2-5; 8 bases align to TRBD2. Unmatched junction bases numbered 5, after V lost 3 bases and J lost 5 bases. Per the germline V gene, CDR1 is WSHSY and CDR2 is SAAADI. The CDR3 covers 14 residues. The CDR3 region has the DNA TGCGCCAGCAGTGATACGGGAGGGGACGAGACCCAGTACTTC. Its translation is CASSDTGGDETQYF.

V gene TRBV19 combines with J gene TRBJ2-7; possible D gene TRBD1, 5 bases. This CDR3 region has 13 residues. V gave up 6 bases and J gave up 1 base, with 10 bases separating them. Germline values: CDR1 LNHDA, CDR2 SQIVND (reference sequence). CDR3 DNA sequence: TGTGCCAGTAGAAAGACAGAATCCTACGAGCAGTACTTC. Encoded protein: CASRKTESYEQYF.

V and J are TRBV5-1 and TRBJ2-5, with 7 bases matching TRBD1. This CDR3 comprises 15 residues. The V gene end was trimmed by 0 bases and the J gene end by 2 bases; junction bases not matched to a gene: 4. The germline gives CDR1 SGHRS, CDR2 YFSETQ. This CDR3 reads CASSLGQGEQETQYF. The DNA for the CDR3 is TGCGCCAGCAGCTTGGGGCAGGGGGAGCAAGAGACCCAGTACTTC. The variable domain in full, with the rest retrieved from reference TRBV5-1 and TRBJ2-5, is KAGVTQTPRYLIKTRGQQVTLSCSPISGHRSVSWYQQTPGQGLQFLFEYFSETQRNKGNFPGRFSGRQFSNSRSEMNVSTLELGDSALYLCASSLGQGEQETQYFGPGTRLLVL.

V usage is TRBV19 and J usage is TRBJ2-5; D unresolved. V shed 9 bases and J shed 4 bases, with 15 bases lying between them. The CDR3 sequence is 13 residues long. Germline V lookup: CDR1 LNHDA, CDR2 SQIVND (reference sequence). CDR3 loop: CASSSRSGETQYF. The DNA for the CDR3 is TGTGCCAGCTCCTCCCGCTCCGGAGAGACCCAGTACTTC.

The gene calls are TRBV28 and TRBJ2-1; 8 bases are shared with TRBD2. V lost 6 bases, J lost 4 bases, and 11 bases stayed unmatched. The germline V gene has CDR1 MDHEN and CDR2 SYDVKM. CDR3 size: 16 residues. CDR3 region: CASSPGGGTPYNEQFF. The CDR3 DNA reads as TGTGCCAGCAGCCCCGGGGGGGGAACCCCGTACAATGAGCAGTTCTTC.

The CDR3 nucleotides are TGTGCCAGCAGCTTGAGCAGGGGGGCGTACACCGGGGAGCTGTTTTTT. Translation gives CASSLSRGAYTGELFF. V usage is TRBV7-9 and J usage is TRBJ2-2, with a weak D call TRBD1 (7 bases). V was cut by 3 bases and J by 3 bases, with 14 bases left in between. This CDR3 contains 16 residues. Germline CDR1 and CDR2: SEHNR and FQNEAQ (reference sequence).

The DNA of the CDR3 is TGTGCCAGCAGTTCGGGACTAGCCTATGAGCAGTTCTTC. It codes for CASSSGLAYEQFF. The chain is built from TRBV12-3 or TRBV12-4 and TRBJ2-1; 9 bases are a match to TRBD2. The V segment lost 4 bases and the J segment 8 bases; nucleotides outside the gene matches: 3. The CDR3 is 13 residues long.

This clone was seen more than once but under ten times. This chain joins TRBV7-2 and TRBJ2-3; D is undetermined. V was clipped by 0 bases and J by 0 bases, with 4 bases between them. The germline CDR1 and CDR2 sequences are SGHTA and FQGNSA. CDR3 length: 14 amino acids. CDR3 amino acids: CASSLAASTDTQYF. CDR3 DNA: TGTGCCAGCAGCTTAGCGGCTAGCACAGATACGCAGTATTTT.

V is TRBV12-3 or TRBV12-4 and J is TRBJ1-6; D might be TRBD1 (5 bases). The CDR3 length is 13 residues. V dropped 2 bases and J dropped 13 bases, with 12 bases sitting between them. The CDR3 region is CASSLKSGQPLHF. CDR3 nucleotides: TGTGCCAGCAGTTTAAAGTCAGGGCAGCCCCTCCACTTT.